A single sample gave rise to the 31 T cell receptor beta chains below, sequenced in a study of cytotoxic CD8 clonotypes in ibrutinib-treated CLL. Sequenced by immunoSEQ multiplex PCR; TCRdb stores in-frame clones only, minus some. The sample yields tens of thousands of clones, roughly 50% seen once. The sequenced sample was PBMCs, obtained before ibrutinib treatment. Source of these receptors: a human donor with chronic lymphocytic leukemia.

The V and J genes are TRBV9 and TRBJ2-1; 7 bases align to TRBD1. Germline lookup yields CDR1 SGDLS and CDR2 YYNGEE. This CDR3 has 14 amino acids. With V trimmed by 0 bases and J by 4 bases, 1 base remained unmatched. The CDR3 coding sequence is TGTGCCAGCAGCGTAGGGGACAGATACAATGAGCAGTTCTTC. It translates to CASSVGDRYNEQFF.

This clone showed up just a few times. Germline is not matched at one junction end, which may reflect a read error. The rearrangement joins TRBV10-2 to TRBJ1-5, with 7 bases matching TRBD1. Looked up from germline, CDR1 is WSHSY and CDR2 is SAAADI. This CDR3 contains 9 residues. In DNA, the CDR3 is TGCGCCAGCAGGGGACAGTTCCGTTTT. It yields the protein CASRGQFRF.

This chain uses TRBV18 with TRBJ2-3, with 10 bases matching TRBD2. The V and J ends lost 0 bases and 5 bases, in that order; junction bases with no gene match: 11. The CDR3 has 18 residues. CDR1 and CDR2 (germline): KGHSH, LQKENI. CDR3 bases: TGTGCCAGCTCACCACCGTCGAGCGGGGGGGCCTTCATAGATACGCAGTATTTT. This codes for CASSPPSSGGAFIDTQYF. Filled out from reference TRBV18 and TRBJ2-3, the complete variable domain reads NAGVMQNPRHLVRRRGQEARLRCSPMKGHSHVYWYRQLPEEGLKFMVYLQKENIIDESGMPKERFSAEFPKEGPSILRIQQVVRGDSAAYFCASSPPSSGGAFIDTQYFGPGTRLTVL.

This clone was observed a handful of times. The J gene is TRBJ1-4, the V gene TRBV30; D not certain. Trimming removed 2 bases at V and 8 bases at J, with 9 bases between. The CDR3 extends over 12 amino acids. CDR1 and CDR2 (germline): GTSNPN, SVGIG (reference sequence). CDR3 nucleotide sequence: TGTGCCTGGAGTTCCCGTAGCGAAAAACTGTTTTTT. Protein product: CAWSSRSEKLFF.

This clone appeared once. V gene TRBV28 combines with J gene TRBJ1-5; TRBD1 matches 7 bases. V shed 4 bases, J shed 2 bases, and the junction held 14 bases outside the gene matches. Germline V gives CDR1 MDHEN, CDR2 SYDVKM. The CDR3 extends over 18 amino acids. Here the CDR3 reads CASSSDRDRYLGNQPQHF. Here the CDR3 DNA reads TGTGCCAGCAGTTCCGACAGGGATCGTTATCTTGGCAATCAGCCCCAGCATTTT.

The V gene is TRBV6-5, the J gene TRBJ1-4, with no clear D. The V gene's germline CDR1 is MNHEY and CDR2 SVGAGI. This CDR3 is 15 amino acids long. The V and J ends lost 2 bases and 5 bases respectively, with 12 bases between them. CDR3 bases: TGTGCCAGCAGTTACGCTGGACGGCTCAATGAAAAACTGTTTTTT. It yields the protein CASSYAGRLNEKLFF.

This rearrangement joins TRBV9 to TRBJ2-1; D ambiguous. The germline V gene has CDR1 SGDLS and CDR2 YYNGEE. The ends were cut back, 2 bases at V and 3 bases at J, with 9 bases in the middle. The CDR3 consists of 14 residues. CDR3 region: CASSVSWDYNEQFF. CDR3 nucleotides: TGTGCCAGCAGCGTCTCCTGGGACTACAATGAGCAGTTCTTC.

As DNA, the CDR3 is TGCGCCAGCAGCCAAGCTTACAGGGAGGGACAGCCCCAGCATTTT. Its translation is CASSQAYREGQPQHF. V is TRBV4-1 and J is TRBJ1-5, with a weak D call TRBD1 (6 bases). Germline loops: CDR1 MGHRA, CDR2 YSYEKL. The CDR3 contains 15 residues. V was cut by 1 base and J by 7 bases, with 14 bases left in between.

The genes are TRBV6-1 and TRBJ1-2, with D unclear. The ends were cut back, 2 bases at V and 0 bases at J, with 28 bases in the middle. The germline V gene encodes CDR1 MNHNS and CDR2 SASEGT. The CDR3 contains 21 residues. CDR3 loop: CASSELREQLLDRPTNYGYTF. For the CDR3, the DNA is TGTGCCAGCAGTGAACTGCGGGAACAACTCCTGGACCGACCAACTAACTATGGCTACACCTTC.

The V call is TRBV4-2, the J call TRBJ2-2, with TRBD2 identical over 8 bases. Germline loops: CDR1 LGHNA, CDR2 YNFKEQ. This CDR3 contains 18 residues. Trimming removed 4 bases from V and 0 bases from J; junction bases left unmatched: 10. CDR3 sequence reads: CASSPYSSGLANTGELFF. Here the CDR3 DNA reads TGTGCCAGCAGCCCGTATTCTAGCGGGCTCGCGAACACCGGGGAGCTGTTTTTT.

This clone was observed a handful of times. The chain combines TRBV7-9 with TRBJ2-2; D assignment may be TRBD1 or TRBD2 (5 bases each). The germline gives CDR1 SEHNR, CDR2 FQNEAQ (reference sequence). This CDR3 has 14 amino acids. V lost 7 bases, J lost 3 bases, and 12 bases lay in between. DNA of the CDR3: TGTGCCAGCACCTGGGACCTGGACACCGGGGAGCTGTTTTTT. It is translated as CASTWDLDTGELFF.

This clone was seen a few times. The CDR3 is CASNSYSFSGNTIYF. The CDR3 nucleotides are TGTGCCAGCAACTCGTACTCGTTTTCTGGAAACACCATATATTTT. The chain recombines TRBV5-6 with TRBJ1-3; the D is unclear. The CDR3 extends over 15 amino acids. Germline V gene lookup returns CDR1 SGHDT and CDR2 YYEEEE. V lost 6 bases, J lost 1 base, and 14 bases lay in between.

In its sample, this clone was seen once. The chain couples TRBV27 to TRBJ2-7, with D possibly matching TRBD1 (6 bases). The CDR3 contains 14 residues. V lost 3 bases, J lost 0 bases, and 9 bases lay in between. Per the germline V gene, CDR1 is MNHEY and CDR2 is SMNVEV (reference sequence). The CDR3 loop reads CASSFGQYSYEQYF. DNA of the CDR3: TGTGCCAGCAGTTTTGGACAGTACTCCTACGAGCAGTACTTC.

This clone has just one count. The V call is TRBV7-6, the J call TRBJ2-1; D tentatively reads TRBD1 or TRBD2 (6 bases each). V dropped 5 bases and J dropped 5 bases, with 22 bases sitting between them. This CDR3 has 17 amino acids. Germline lookup yields CDR1 SGHVS and CDR2 FNYEAQ. CDR3 in DNA: TGTGCCAGCAGCCCAAGCCCTGGACTAAGGGGGGACAATGAGCAGTTCTTC. It encodes CASSPSPGLRGDNEQFF. Supplemented by reference TRBV7-6 and TRBJ2-1, the full variable domain reads GAGVSQSPRYKVTKRGQDVALRCDPISGHVSLYWYRQALGQGPEFLTYFNYEAQQDKSGLPNDRFSAERPEGSISTLTIQRTEQRDSAMYRCASSPSPGLRGDNEQFFGPGTRLTVL.

This clone appeared a few times. DNA of the CDR3: TGCAGCGTTGAAAAGGGCAGGGCTGGAAACACCATATATTTT. Protein sequence: CSVEKGRAGNTIYF. The chain couples TRBV29-1 to TRBJ1-3, with D tentatively TRBD1 (5 bases). CDR3 length: 14 residues. V was cut by 2 bases and J by 2 bases, with 10 bases left in between. Germline V gene data show CDR1 as SQVTM and CDR2 as ANQGSEA. Full variable domain (outside the CDR3, taken from reference TRBV29-1 and TRBJ1-3): SAVISQKPSRDICQRGTSLTIQCQVDSQVTMMFWYRQQPGQSLTLIATANQGSEATYESGFVIDKFPISRPNLTFSTLTVSNMSPEDSSIYLCSVEKGRAGNTIYFGEGSWLTVV.

The rearrangement uses TRBV15 and TRBJ1-6, with D possibly being TRBD1 (5 bases). V lost 1 base, J lost 7 bases, and 14 bases lay in between. Germline V gene lookup returns CDR1 LNHNV and CDR2 YYDKDF (reference sequence). This CDR3 spans 16 amino acids. CDR3 sequence: CATSRVRTGVNSPLHF. The CDR3 DNA reads TGTGCCACCAGCAGAGTCCGTACAGGAGTAAATTCACCCCTCCACTTT.

The chain carries TRBV6-5 and TRBJ1-1, with 12 nucleotides matching TRBD1. The CDR3 consists of 15 residues. The junction had 4 bases not matched to a gene; V was cut back by 3 bases and J by 5 bases. In germline, CDR1 is MNHEY, CDR2 SVGAGI. CDR3 in DNA: TGTGCCAGCAGTTATGGGGACAGGGGGCGGACTGAAGCTTTCTTT. Translated: CASSYGDRGRTEAFF.

This clone was recorded a few times. This chain connects TRBV5-1 to TRBJ1-6, with D maybe TRBD1 (5 bases). The germline CDR1 and CDR2 sequences are SGHRS and YFSETQ. Between the trimmed V and J ends, which lost 4 bases and 10 bases, there was a span of 15 bases. The CDR3 is 14 amino acids. The DNA for the CDR3 is TGCGCCAGCAGCACTACGGACCCAGGGTCACCCCTCCACTTT. Encoded protein: CASSTTDPGSPLHF.

The rearrangement uses TRBV6-6 and TRBJ1-4; D possibly corresponds to TRBD1 (6 bases). The CDR3 covers 15 residues. The germline V gene has CDR1 MNHNY and CDR2 SVGAGI (reference sequence). With 5 bases removed from V and 4 bases from J, the gap between germline ends came to 14 bases. The CDR3 region is CASSAPGQDNEKLFF. The CDR3 DNA is TGTGCCAGCAGTGCCCCGGGACAAGATAATGAAAAACTGTTTTTT.

The sample holds a few counts of this clone. The chain uses TRBV4-1 and TRBJ1-5; no firm D call. CDR1 and CDR2 (germline): MGHRA, YSYEKL. Trimming took off 0 bases at V and 5 bases at J, with 11 bases between the two ends. The CDR3 length is 15 residues. CDR3 region: CASSQDVARYQPQHF. Here the CDR3 DNA reads TGCGCCAGCAGCCAAGATGTGGCCAGATATCAGCCCCAGCATTTT.

This clone has a handful of counts. This chain joins TRBV6-4 and TRBJ2-1; possibly TRBD1 or TRBD2 for D (5 bases each). CDR1 and CDR2 (germline): MRHNA, SNTAGT. The length of the CDR3 is 15 residues. Trimming stripped 6 bases from V and 4 bases from J, with 16 bases between. The CDR3 region is CASSPDGGIYNEQFF. CDR3 nucleotide sequence: TGTGCCAGCAGCCCAGATGGGGGTATATACAATGAGCAGTTCTTC.

The chain carries TRBV4-1 and TRBJ1-2; tentatively, D is TRBD1 (6 bases). This CDR3 contains 12 residues. The V end was cut by 3 bases, the J end by 8 bases, with 10 bases between. The germline CDR1 and CDR2 sequences are MGHRA and YSYEKL. CDR3 region: CASSQWTDGYTF. Here the CDR3 DNA reads TGCGCCAGCAGCCAGTGGACAGACGGCTACACCTTC.

CDR3 in amino acids: CASSLEPHGSSPLHF. As DNA, the CDR3 is TGTGCCAGCAGCTTGGAACCACACGGGAGTTCACCCCTCCACTTT. This chain links TRBV5-8 with TRBJ1-6, with no clear D. Germline V gene lookup returns CDR1 SGHTS and CDR2 YDEGEE. Trimming removed 0 bases at V and 9 bases at J, with 13 bases between. The CDR3 spans 15 residues. Using reference TRBV5-8 and TRBJ1-6 for the parts outside the CDR3, the full variable domain is EAGVTQSPTHLIKTRGQQATLRCSPISGHTSVYWYQQALGLGLQFLLWYDEGEERNRGNFPPRFSGRQFPNYSSELNVNALELEDSALYLCASSLEPHGSSPLHFGNGTRLTVT.

The chain joins TRBV6-1 to TRBJ2-3, with D uncertain. V was shortened by 5 bases and J by 4 bases, with 4 bases between the two germline ends. The length of the CDR3 is 11 residues. The germline V gene encodes CDR1 MNHNS and CDR2 SASEGT. The CDR3 region has the DNA TGTGCCAGCAGTTATGCAGATACGCAGTATTTT. The encoded protein is CASSYADTQYF.

This sequence joins TRBV5-1 and TRBJ1-6, with 9 bases identical to TRBD1. V lost 4 bases, J lost 10 bases, and 12 bases stayed unmatched. Germline V gene sequence: CDR1 SGHRS, CDR2 YFSETQ. The CDR3 loop spans 16 amino acids. Written as DNA, the CDR3 is TGCGCCAGCAGCAGGGAGGGACAGGGAATGGAATCACCCCTCCACTTT. Translation: CASSREGQGMESPLHF.

The chain couples TRBV4-2 to TRBJ2-1, with TRBD2 matching over 13 bases. CDR1 and CDR2 (germline): LGHNA, YNFKEQ. With V trimmed by 4 bases and J by 7 bases, 4 bases remained unmatched. This CDR3 contains 15 residues. For the CDR3, the DNA is TGTGCCAGCAGCCCCGGGACTAGCGGGGATAATGAGCAGTTCTTC. Its protein product is CASSPGTSGDNEQFF.

J is TRBJ2-7 and V is TRBV6-5; 9 bases fit TRBD1. Trimming took 3 bases from V and 4 from J; bases not matched to a gene: 4. The CDR3 has 14 amino acids. Germline loops: CDR1 MNHEY, CDR2 SVGAGI. The CDR3 loop reads CASSYGTGIYEQYF. For the CDR3, the DNA is TGTGCCAGCAGTTATGGGACAGGGATTTACGAGCAGTACTTC.

The V call is TRBV13, the J call TRBJ1-2; D is unclear. The CDR3 length is 14 residues. V lost 0 bases and J lost 8, with 13 bases in between. Germline values: CDR1 PRHDT, CDR2 FYEKMQ (reference sequence). The CDR3 is CASSLGHRREGYTF. DNA of the CDR3: TGTGCCAGCAGCTTAGGCCACCGTCGTGAGGGCTACACCTTC.

This clone was seen ten or more times. The genes are TRBV6-6 and TRBJ2-5; no clear D. This CDR3 has 14 residues. Germline V gives CDR1 MNHNY, CDR2 SVGAGI (reference sequence). V was trimmed by 2 bases and J by 1 base, leaving 8 bases between them. CDR3 DNA sequence: TGTGCCAGCAGTTACCGACCTCCCCAAGAGACCCAGTACTTC. The encoded protein is CASSYRPPQETQYF.

This chain links TRBV6-5 with TRBJ2-1, with 8 bases aligning to TRBD2. V lost 7 bases, J lost 7 bases, and 12 bases stayed unmatched. The length of the CDR3 is 15 residues. Germline V gene data show CDR1 as MNHEY and CDR2 as SVGAGI. The CDR3 is CASTITGGIINEQFF. As DNA, the CDR3 is TGTGCCAGCACTATCACGGGGGGGATTATAAATGAGCAGTTCTTC.

The chain recombines TRBV6-5 with TRBJ2-1; a possible D gene is TRBD1 (5 bases). There are 12 residues in the CDR3. In germline, CDR1 is MNHEY, CDR2 SVGAGI. V lost 5 bases and J 5 bases, leaving 7 bases between the germline ends. CDR3 in amino acids: CASSQGNNEQFF. The CDR3 region has the DNA TGTGCCAGCAGTCAGGGAAACAATGAGCAGTTCTTC.